This is a list of T cell receptor beta chains from one sample in a study of T cells in Graves' hyperthyroidism and ophthalmopathy. MiXCR, run by TCRdb on the multiplex PCR reads, gives a single entry per CDR3 protein. The repertoire has about 520,000 distinct CDR3 sequences, roughly 20% of them found once; the top ten carry more than 25%. The sequencing input was blood. The source of these receptors is a man younger than 35 with Graves' hyperthyroidism. Both conserved end residues are part of each CDR3. The D gene is left open where the match is weak. Size values are once, few and many counts, or a class for expanded clones, and some rows have none.

cdr3_nt cdr3_aa j_call clone_size d_call v_call
TGTGCCAGCAGCTTGACTAGCGGGGGGGCCAACGAGCAGTACTTC CASSLTSGGANEQYF TRBJ2-7 once TRBD2 TRBV7-2
TGTGCCAGCAGTCCCGGGGAAATAGCGGGGGGGTACGAGCAGTACTTC CASSPGEIAGGYEQYF TRBJ2-7 . TRBD2 TRBV12-3/TRBV12-4
TGCGCCAGCAGAGCCGGACAGACCTATGGCTACACCTTC CASRAGQTYGYTF TRBJ1-2 . . TRBV5-1
TGTGCCAGCAGGACAGGGGATCAGCCCCAGCATTTT CASRTGDQPQHF TRBJ1-5 many TRBD1 TRBV2
TGTGCCAGCAGAGCTAGCGGGGGGCGAGTTGGAAACATTCAGTACTTC CASRASGGRVGNIQYF TRBJ2-4 few TRBD2 TRBV2
TGTGCCAGCAGCCGGGGGACAGCCGTCGAGCAGTACTTC CASSRGTAVEQYF TRBJ2-7 many . TRBV7-9
TGCGCCAGCAGCCAAGGAGGGGCCGGGTACGAGCAGTACTTC CASSQGGAGYEQYF TRBJ2-7 few . TRBV4-1
TGTGCCAGCAGTTTCGGACAGGGTTACACTGAAGCTTTCTTT CASSFGQGYTEAFF TRBJ1-1 many TRBD1 TRBV6-5
TGTGCCAGCTCCCCCCCAGAGAACCTAGCCAAAAACATTCAGTACTTC CASSPPENLAKNIQYF TRBJ2-4 . . TRBV7-9
TGTGCCAGCAGTGCCCAGGGGATTATTCCTGCGAACACTGAAGCTTTCTTT CASSAQGIIPANTEAFF TRBJ1-1 many . TRBV6-1
TGTGCCAGTAGAGCCGTCGGACAGGGCGCTCAGCCCCAGCATTTT CASRAVGQGAQPQHF TRBJ1-5 many TRBD1 TRBV19
TGTGCCAGCACCGGGACAGGGGGTGAGGACACTGAAGCTTTCTTT CASTGTGGEDTEAFF TRBJ1-1 many TRBD1 TRBV12-3/TRBV12-4
TGTGCCAGCAGTTTACCCCCGGGACACGGAGAAGAGACCCAGTACTTC CASSLPPGHGEETQYF TRBJ2-5 few . TRBV12-3/TRBV12-4
TGTGCCAGCCTTCGACAGGGGCACACTGAAGCTTTCTTT CASLRQGHTEAFF TRBJ1-1 many TRBD1 TRBV7-9
TGTGCCAGCAGTTCTGGCTGGTCCTACGAGCAGTACTTC CASSSGWSYEQYF TRBJ2-7 many . TRBV6-5
TGTGCCTGGAGTGGAGGTTGGGGGGCGCGCAATCAGCCCCAGCATTTT CAWSGGWGARNQPQHF TRBJ1-5 few . TRBV30
TGTGCCAGCAGCGATATTCGGCCCCTCAAGGGAGCCCAGTACTTC CASSDIRPLKGAQYF TRBJ2-5 many . TRBV11-2
TGTGCCAGCAGTGAAGAGCGTCTGAGCACAGATACGCAGTATTTT CASSEERLSTDTQYF TRBJ2-3 few . TRBV2
TGTGCCAGCACCCAGTGGGGGTCCGAACCCTACGAGCAGTACTTC CASTQWGSEPYEQYF TRBJ2-7 many . TRBV12-3/TRBV12-4
TGTGCCAGCAGCTTAGAGGGGGAAGAAGTTAACTATGGCTACACCTTC CASSLEGEEVNYGYTF TRBJ1-2 many . TRBV13
TGTGCCAGCGCCTCCAGCGGGGGGAGGGAGACCCAGTACTTC CASASSGGRETQYF TRBJ2-5 many TRBD2 TRBV12-3/TRBV12-4
TGTGCCAGCAGCTTGCAACACTTCAACGTCCTGACTTTC CASSLQHFNVLTF TRBJ2-6 few . TRBV5-6
TGTGCCAGCAGTGTAACAGCTAGACATAACTATGGCTACACCTTC CASSVTARHNYGYTF TRBJ1-2 . . TRBV28
TGTGCCAGCAGCTTAGAAGGGACCGACGGGGAGACCAAGTACTTC CASSLEGTDGETKYF TRBJ2-5 few . TRBV11-2
TGTGCCAGCAGTTACTCGACACTCGGAGGGACTGAAGCTTTCTTT CASSYSTLGGTEAFF TRBJ1-1 many . TRBV6-5
TGCGCCAGCAGAGGGACTAACGCGGAGACCCAGTACTTC CASRGTNAETQYF TRBJ2-5 . TRBD2 TRBV5-1
TGCAGCGTTACCGGGACAGGATCACGGGCTGAAGCTTTCTTT CSVTGTGSRAEAFF TRBJ1-1 many TRBD1 TRBV29-1
TGTGCCAGCAGCCCGGGACAGGGTAGGAACATTCAGTACTTC CASSPGQGRNIQYF TRBJ2-4 many TRBD1 TRBV6-2/TRBV6-3
TGTGCCAGCAGCGTAGGGTGGGGGGTCACCGGGGAGCTGTTTTTT CASSVGWGVTGELFF TRBJ2-2 . . TRBV9
TGTGCCAGCAGTTTATCGCCAAGTGGAGGGACTGAAGCTTTCTTT CASSLSPSGGTEAFF TRBJ1-1 many . TRBV27
TGTGCCACCAGCAGAGAACAGGGTGGTTACGAGCAGTACTTC CATSREQGGYEQYF TRBJ2-7 few . TRBV15
TGTGCCAGCAGTTTCCAGGCCTCGCCAAACTATGGCTACACCTTC CASSFQASPNYGYTF TRBJ1-2 many . TRBV28
TGTGCCAGCAGTGATCAGGGAGGGCACACTGAAGCTTTCTTT CASSDQGGHTEAFF TRBJ1-1 many . TRBV6-1
TGTGCCAGCAGCTTGGGCAGAGTGGCCCTTTCGAACTATGGCTACACCTTC CASSLGRVALSNYGYTF TRBJ1-2 many . TRBV7-8
TGCGCCAGCAGCCCAAAGACAGGATACGAGCAGTACTTC CASSPKTGYEQYF TRBJ2-7 . . TRBV4-3
TGTGCCAGTAACGGTGGATGGTCCGGGGAGCTGTTTTTT CASNGGWSGELFF TRBJ2-2 few . TRBV19
TGTGCTAGTGGTTTCTTCCCAGACATTTCGAGCTCCTACGAGCAGTACTTC CASGFFPDISSSYEQYF TRBJ2-7 many . TRBV12-5
TGCGCCAGCAGTGTGACGGGCACCGGGGAGCTGTTTTTT CASSVTGTGELFF TRBJ2-2 few . TRBV10-1
TGTGCCAGCAGACCGGGACAGGGGGAATTCGGGGAGCTGTTTTTT CASRPGQGEFGELFF TRBJ2-2 many TRBD1 TRBV12-3/TRBV12-4
TGTGCCAGCAGGGCCGGGCATCGCTCCTACGATCAGTACTTC CASRAGHRSYDQYF TRBJ2-7 . . TRBV2
TGTGCCAGTTTCACCCTCATGAACACTGAAGCTTTCTTT CASFTLMNTEAFF TRBJ1-1 many . TRBV6-1
TGCGCCAGCAGCCATTCGACAGGGCTGACTTTCTTT CASSHSTGLTFF TRBJ1-1 few TRBD1 TRBV4-1
TGTGCCACCACACGACTAGCGGGGGGGCCGGGCACCGGGGAGCTGTTTTTT CATTRLAGGPGTGELFF TRBJ2-2 few TRBD2 TRBV10-3
TGTGCCAGCAGTGAAGACGGGACTACCTCCTACGAGCAGTACTTC CASSEDGTTSYEQYF TRBJ2-7 many TRBD2 TRBV2
TGTGCCAGCAGTTTGGGGACAGGCGTAACTTCTAACTATGGCTACACCTTC CASSLGTGVTSNYGYTF TRBJ1-2 many TRBD1 TRBV6-5
TGTGCCAGCAGGCCCACCGGGACACTCCAAGAGACCCAGTACTTC CASRPTGTLQETQYF TRBJ2-5 many . TRBV12-3/TRBV12-4
TGTGCCAGCACCCAAAACCAGGGTCAGCCCCAGCATTTT CASTQNQGQPQHF TRBJ1-5 many . TRBV6-5
TGTGCCAGCAGCTTAGGCCCCCGGGAGACCCAGTACTTC CASSLGPRETQYF TRBJ2-5 many . TRBV13
TGTGCCAGCAGCTTAGTAGGACCAAACGCCTACGAGCAGTACTTC CASSLVGPNAYEQYF TRBJ2-7 few . TRBV11-2
TGTGCCAGCAGTCCCACAGGGAAGTGGAACACTGAAGCTTTCTTT CASSPTGKWNTEAFF TRBJ1-1 many . TRBV28
TGTGCCACCATGGGACCATTAGCTAACTATGGCTACACCTTC CATMGPLANYGYTF TRBJ1-2 many . TRBV6-2/TRBV6-3
TGTGCCAGCCATAGCGGGACAGGGGGCCAAGAGACCCAGTACTTC CASHSGTGGQETQYF TRBJ2-5 . TRBD1 TRBV6-1
TGTGCCAGCGCGAGGGACAGGGTGGCCACTGAAGCTTTCTTT CASARDRVATEAFF TRBJ1-1 many TRBD1 TRBV13
TGCAGTGCTAAGGGACAGCCGGTAAACACTGAAGCTTTCTTT CSAKGQPVNTEAFF TRBJ1-1 many TRBD1 TRBV20-1
TGTGCCAGCAGTTACCCCGGGACAACGAACACCGGGGAGCTGTTTTTT CASSYPGTTNTGELFF TRBJ2-2 many . TRBV6-5